A single sample gave rise to the 30 T cell receptor beta chains below, sequenced in a study of CD8+ T cells in alopecia areata. cDNA prepared by RNA extraction and subsequent reverse transcription served as the template for sequencing. Some clones are missing from TCRdb's copy, which holds only in-frame ones; the method was immunoSEQ multiplex PCR. The sample has 25,000 or so clones; about 47% are singletons. Input material: NKG2D-high CD8+ T cells sorted from blood. These receptors all come from a human donor with alopecia areata.

This rearrangement joins TRBV11-2 to TRBJ2-7, with D maybe TRBD2 (7 bases). V lost 4 bases to trimming and J lost 4 bases, with 17 bases between them. Germline V gives CDR1 SGHAT, CDR2 FQNNGV. The CDR3 extends over 15 amino acids. The CDR3 spells CASSYGRGAGYEQYF. Here the CDR3 DNA reads TGTGCCAGCAGCTACGGACGGGGGGCCGGGTACGAGCAGTACTTC.

The gene calls are TRBV27 and TRBJ1-1; 7 positions agree with TRBD1. V lost 6 bases and J lost 1; bases outside the gene matches: 5. Germline values: CDR1 MNHEY, CDR2 SMNVEV (reference sequence). The length of the CDR3 is 14 residues. CDR3 in DNA: TGTGCCAGCAGACCTTACAGGGGGAACACTGAAGCTTTCTTT. Translated, it gives CASRPYRGNTEAFF.

The chain couples TRBV28 to TRBJ2-3; TRBD2 matches 7 bases. CDR1 is MDHEN and CDR2 is SYDVKM in the germline V gene. The CDR3 consists of 12 residues. Trimming took 6 bases from V and 6 from J; bases not matched to a gene: 3. CDR3 sequence: CASRLLADTQYF. CDR3 DNA sequence: TGTGCCAGCAGACTACTAGCGGATACGCAGTATTTT.

The V and J genes are TRBV4-1 and TRBJ1-1; 9 nucleotides line up with TRBD1. Germline CDR1 MGHRA, CDR2 YSYEKL. The CDR3 totals 14 residues. The trim removed 3 bases at V and 4 bases at J, leaving 3 bases unmatched. CDR3 residues: CASSHGQGFTEAFF. In DNA, the CDR3 is TGCGCCAGCAGCCACGGACAGGGGTTCACTGAAGCTTTCTTT.

This clone was seen just once. The genes are TRBV4-1 and TRBJ2-7, with TRBD2 identical over 8 bases. This CDR3 has 16 residues. J lost 5 bases, V lost 0 bases, and 9 bases had no gene match. Germline V gene lookup returns CDR1 MGHRA and CDR2 YSYEKL. The DNA of the CDR3 is TGCGCCAGCAGCCAAGATTCGGCGGGAGGTTCGCACGAGCAGTACTTC. This codes for CASSQDSAGGSHEQYF.

The V and J genes are TRBV29-1 and TRBJ2-2, with TRBD2 as a possible D gene (5 bases). The CDR3 covers 12 residues. The germline V gene has CDR1 SQVTM and CDR2 ANQGSEA. The V and J ends lost 7 bases and 4 bases respectively, with 10 bases between them. The CDR3 region is CSAESGTGELFF. The CDR3 coding sequence is TGCAGCGCCGAAAGCGGCACCGGGGAGCTGTTTTTT.

The chain couples TRBV27 to TRBJ1-2; D is perhaps TRBD1 (5 bases). The CDR3 is made up of 14 amino acids. From germline, CDR1 is MNHEY and CDR2 SMNVEV (reference sequence). Between the trimmed V and J ends, which lost 7 bases and 8 bases, there was a span of 20 bases. DNA of the CDR3: TGTGCCAGCACGAACATCGGGGCAGCGGGAGGCTACACCTTC. Translating it yields CASTNIGAAGGYTF.

The rearrangement joins TRBV27 to TRBJ2-5; no clear D gene. V lost 8 bases, J lost 3 bases, and 7 bases lay in between. The CDR3 runs to 11 residues. Germline assignment: CDR1 MNHEY and CDR2 SMNVEV (reference sequence). This CDR3 is CASGVKETQYF. DNA of the CDR3: TGTGCCAGCGGAGTTAAAGAGACCCAGTACTTC.

V usage is TRBV6-1 and J usage is TRBJ2-2; no definite D call. The CDR3 loop spans 13 amino acids. CDR1 and CDR2 from the germline V gene are MNHNS and SASEGT. V was cut by 6 bases and J by 5 bases, with 10 bases left in between. The CDR3 region has the DNA TGTGCCAGCAGGGCCAGTAGGACCGGGGAGCTGTTTTTT. It is translated as CASRASRTGELFF.

A few counts support this clone. The chain carries TRBV2 and TRBJ2-2; weak D call: TRBD1 (5 bases). In germline, CDR1 is SNHLY, CDR2 FYNNEI. V lost 7 bases and J lost 6, with 12 bases in between. This CDR3 region has 13 residues. The CDR3 nucleotides are TGTGCCAGCATCGCAGGGCGGCCCGGGGAGCTGTTTTTT. Protein: CASIAGRPGELFF.

There are a few counts of this clone. V and J are TRBV19 and TRBJ2-7; D unclear. The CDR3 loop spans 14 amino acids. The V end was cut by 3 bases, the J end by 3 bases, with 12 bases between. Germline V CDR1 and CDR2: LNHDA, SQIVND (reference sequence). In DNA form, the CDR3 reads TGTGCCAGTAGTATCGACAAAAAGGGCTACGAGCAGTACTTC. This translates into CASSIDKKGYEQYF.

This clone showed up just a few times. The J gene is TRBJ2-1, the V gene TRBV7-3, with 7 nucleotides matching TRBD2. V lost 4 bases, J lost 5 bases, and 5 bases stayed unmatched. Germline V gene sequence: CDR1 SGHTA, CDR2 FQGTGA. The CDR3 is 14 amino acids. The CDR3 DNA follows: TGTGCCAGCAGCTCTAGCGGTTCGGACAATGAGCAGTTCTTC. Translating it yields CASSSSGSDNEQFF.

The chain couples TRBV6-5 to TRBJ2-3; D is unresolved. CDR1 is MNHEY, CDR2 SVGAGI, per germline. The CDR3 contains 15 residues. V was shortened by 6 bases and J by 6 bases, with 19 bases between the two germline ends. The CDR3 DNA sequence: TGTGCCAGCAGCAGCATCAGCGACGGTCCGGATACGCAGTATTTT. Its translation is CASSSISDGPDTQYF.

The V gene is TRBV25-1, the J gene TRBJ2-7; TRBD2 aligns across 8 bases. The length of the CDR3 is 13 residues. The V and J ends lost 7 bases and 5 bases, in that order; junction bases with no gene match: 7. Germline V gene lookup returns CDR1 MGHDK and CDR2 SYGVNS. The CDR3 coding sequence is TGTGCCAGCACTCCGGGAGGGCCCCACGAGCAGTACTTC. Protein product: CASTPGGPHEQYF.

The chain recombines TRBV7-2 with TRBJ2-1, with 12 nucleotides matching TRBD1. Trimming cost V 4 bases and J 13 bases; bases outside gene matches: 11. Germline CDR1 SGHTA, CDR2 FQGNSA. This CDR3 is 15 amino acids long. The CDR3 sequence is CASSSRDRGPVGQFF. CDR3 bases: TGTGCCAGCAGCTCCCGGGACAGGGGGCCTGTGGGACAGTTCTTC.

The V call is TRBV19, the J call TRBJ1-5; 7 nucleotides line up with TRBD1. This CDR3 has 16 amino acids. Trimming took 6 bases from V and 4 from J; bases not matched to a gene: 12. The germline gives CDR1 LNHDA, CDR2 SQIVND (reference sequence). This chain's CDR3 is CASRGEGRGSNQPQHF. As DNA, the CDR3 is TGTGCCAGTAGGGGCGAGGGCAGGGGGTCAAATCAGCCCCAGCATTTT.

This rearrangement joins TRBV7-8 to TRBJ2-7; a possible D gene is TRBD2 (5 bases). The V gene's germline CDR1 is SGHVS and CDR2 FQNEAQ. This CDR3 is 14 amino acids long. Between the trimmed V and J ends, which lost 5 bases and 1 base, there was a span of 12 bases. The chain's CDR3 is CASSVGRGSYEQYF. CDR3 sequence (DNA): TGTGCCAGCAGCGTCGGACGGGGTTCCTACGAGCAGTACTTC.

This clone was seen a handful of times. The chain links TRBV18 to TRBJ2-5; D uncertain. V dropped 1 base and J dropped 1 base, with 7 bases sitting between them. The CDR3 covers 14 residues. Looked up from germline, CDR1 is KGHSH and CDR2 is LQKENI. CDR3 in amino acids: CASSPRPSQETQYF. In DNA form, the CDR3 reads TGTGCCAGCTCACCACGCCCGTCCCAAGAGACCCAGTACTTC.

This clone is deemed medium-sized. The chain is built from TRBV19 and TRBJ2-2, with unresolved D. The CDR3 has 14 residues. The V gene lost 1 base and the J gene lost 2 bases, with 5 bases spanning the gap. Germline CDR1 and CDR2: LNHDA and SQIVND (reference sequence). CDR3 sequence reads: CASSIVSNTGELFF. The CDR3 coding sequence is TGTGCCAGTAGTATAGTTTCTAACACCGGGGAGCTGTTTTTT.

The V call is TRBV4-1, the J call TRBJ2-5; D may be TRBD1 (6 bases). Germline values: CDR1 MGHRA, CDR2 YSYEKL. This CDR3 region has 15 residues. Trimming cost V 4 bases and J 4 bases, with 16 bases left between them. In DNA form, the CDR3 reads TGCGCCAGCAGCCCCTTGACAGGTACGGGAGAGACCCAGTACTTC. Translation: CASSPLTGTGETQYF.

As to this clone: Other DNA sequences from this sample encode an identical CDR3 as well. J is TRBJ2-7 and V is TRBV6-5; D gene ambiguous. The CDR3 length is 13 residues. V lost 0 bases and J lost 4, with 7 bases in between. Germline CDR1 is MNHEY and CDR2 is SVGAGI. CDR3 in amino acids: CASSYSSKYEQYF. The CDR3 nucleotides are TGTGCCAGCAGTTACTCGTCGAAATACGAGCAGTACTTC.

This clone was found a few times. The chain recombines TRBV7-9 with TRBJ1-2; D uncertain. Per the germline V gene, CDR1 is SEHNR and CDR2 is FQNEAQ (reference sequence). The CDR3 has 11 residues. Trimming left V 7 bases short and J 4 bases short, with 7 bases between. CDR3 DNA: TGTGCCAGCACGGAGGTCTATGGCTACACCTTC. Its protein is CASTEVYGYTF.

The chain has TRBV5-1 and TRBJ2-1; tentative D call: TRBD1 (5 bases). Germline CDR1 is SGHRS and CDR2 is YFSETQ. This CDR3 has 15 amino acids. Trimming pared 0 bases from V and 2 bases from J, leaving 9 bases between. In DNA, the CDR3 is TGCGCCAGCAGCTTGGAGTGGGGCACCTACAATGAGCAGTTCTTC. Protein product: CASSLEWGTYNEQFF.

The V and J genes are TRBV28 and TRBJ2-3, with D perhaps matching TRBD1 (8 bases). CDR1 is MDHEN and CDR2 is SYDVKM in the germline V gene. V dropped 6 bases and J dropped 6 bases, with 19 bases sitting between them. The CDR3 runs 15 residues. As DNA, the CDR3 is TGTGCCAGCAGCCACAGGGGGGGGCGCGGTGATACGCAGTATTTT. Translating gives CASSHRGGRGDTQYF.

The chain carries TRBV5-1 and TRBJ2-1, with 7 bases identical to TRBD1. V lost 6 bases and J lost 4; bases outside the gene matches: 7. This CDR3 region has 14 residues. Per the germline V gene, CDR1 is SGHRS and CDR2 is YFSETQ. This CDR3 is CASNEGAEYNEQFF. CDR3 bases: TGCGCCAGCAATGAGGGGGCTGAGTACAATGAGCAGTTCTTC.

There are a few counts of this clone. V gene TRBV7-9 combines with J gene TRBJ2-3; maybe TRBD2 (7 bases). Trimming left V 5 bases short and J 5 bases short, with 14 bases between. Germline lookup yields CDR1 SEHNR and CDR2 FQNEAQ (reference sequence). CDR3 length: 14 residues. The CDR3 coding sequence is TGTGCCAGCAGCAGGGGGGGGCCGGGAGATACGCAGTATTTT. Translating it yields CASSRGGPGDTQYF. Together with reference TRBV7-9 and TRBJ2-3, the CDR3 gives the full variable domain: DTGVSQNPRHKITKRGQNVTFRCDPISEHNRLYWYRQTLGQGPEFLTYFQNEAQLEKSRLLSDRFSAERPKGSFSTLEIQRTEQGDSAMYLCASSRGGPGDTQYFGPGTRLTVL.

This rearrangement joins TRBV7-9 to TRBJ1-1; possible D gene TRBD1, 5 bases. The length of the CDR3 is 14 residues. Germline values: CDR1 SEHNR, CDR2 FQNEAQ (reference sequence). Trimming pared 11 bases from V and 0 bases from J, leaving 16 bases between. The CDR3 nucleotides read TGTGCCGCCCTGGGGCAGATCATGAACACTGAAGCTTTCTTT. Translation: CAALGQIMNTEAFF.

This chain uses TRBV27 with TRBJ2-7, with 7 positions matching TRBD2. Germline V gene lookup returns CDR1 MNHEY and CDR2 SMNVEV (reference sequence). V was clipped by 5 bases and J by 5 bases; unmatched bases: 9. The CDR3 sequence is 14 residues long. CDR3 residues: CASSPTSRGDEQYF. CDR3 bases: TGTGCCAGCAGTCCGACTAGCCGGGGGGACGAGCAGTACTTC.

The J gene is TRBJ2-1, the V gene TRBV13, with TRBD2 identical over 13 bases. From germline, CDR1 is PRHDT and CDR2 FYEKMQ (reference sequence). CDR3 length: 16 amino acids. The V segment lost 4 bases and the J segment 6 bases; nucleotides outside the gene matches: 6. CDR3 sequence reads: CASSSGTSGNRNEQFF. DNA for the CDR3: TGTGCCAGCAGCTCGGGGACTAGCGGGAACCGCAATGAGCAGTTCTTC.

The chain links TRBV30 to TRBJ2-5; D is uncertain. TRBJ2-7 explains the end of the DNA better; the J call may be wrong. The CDR3 spans 13 residues. The germline V gene encodes CDR1 GTSNPN and CDR2 SVGIG (reference sequence). This chain's CDR3 is CAWSVGGIYEQYF. CDR3 in DNA: TGTGCCTGGAGTGTAGGTGGAATATACGAGCAGTACTTC.